The 13 T cell receptor beta chains below all came from one sample that was sequenced in a study of synovial regulatory T cells in juvenile arthritis. Profiling relied on immunoSEQ multiplex PCR, and the TCRdb table lists in-frame clones only, not all of them. This sample's table reports 10,000 or so clones. The sample consisted of Treg cells from blood. Regarding subset: remaining (HLA-DR-negative) circulating blood Treg cells. Receptors originate from a donor younger than 30 with juvenile idiopathic arthritis.

The chain combines TRBV19 with TRBJ2-3; the TCRdb D gene call, TRBD2, has no DNA to confirm it. The CDR3 has 19 amino acids. No DNA sequence is on record. The germline V gene has CDR1 LNHDA and CDR2 SQIVND (reference sequence). The CDR3: CASSIDLFLAGGLTDTQYF.

The chain couples TRBV7-9 to TRBJ2-7. This CDR3 comprises 14 residues. DNA is not on record. CDR1 is SEHNR, CDR2 FQNEAQ, per germline (reference sequence). CDR3: CASSSRIPVYEQYF.

The chain employs TRBV14 and TRBJ2-5; checking the TCRdb D call of TRBD2 is not possible without DNA. The CDR3 sequence is 15 residues long. DNA for this receptor is not on file. CDR1 and CDR2 (germline): SGHDN, FVKESK. This CDR3 reads CASSQESSVQETQYF.

The chain carries TRBV30 and TRBJ1-5. The length of the CDR3 is 15 residues. No DNA is given. The germline gives CDR1 GTSNPN, CDR2 SVGIG (reference sequence). This chain's CDR3 is CAWSRPAGRNQPQHF.

The CDR3 here is CASSAAAFLAKNIQYF. The V and J genes are TRBV19 and TRBJ2-4. Germline V gene data show CDR1 as LNHDA and CDR2 as SQIVND (reference sequence). This CDR3 has 16 amino acids. This entry has no DNA.

The J gene is TRBJ2-2, the V gene TRBV4-3; TCRdb gives TRBD1 as the D gene, but with no DNA this cannot be confirmed. This CDR3 spans 14 amino acids. Only the protein sequence is given. Germline CDR1 reads LGHNA; CDR2 reads YSLEER. The CDR3 loop reads CASSQGQGAGELFF.

The rearrangement uses TRBV5-5 and TRBJ2-1; the D call of TRBD2 rests on TCRdb alone, since no DNA is present to check it. This CDR3 is built from 16 residues. No DNA sequence is on record. Germline-derived CDR1 and CDR2 are SGHKS and YYEKEE (reference sequence). The CDR3 loop is CASSQMGTSGRVEQFF.

This clone shows up as medium-sized (0.01 to 0.1%) by frequency. The chain has TRBV10-3 and TRBJ1-3; TCRdb designates TRBD1, a call that cannot be tested without DNA. CDR1 and CDR2 from the germline V gene are ENHRY and SYGVKD. The CDR3 covers 15 residues. No DNA is given. CDR3 amino acids: CAISGDRGPGNTIYF.

The V and J genes are TRBV5-1 and TRBJ2-7; TCRdb's D call, TRBD1, is unchecked because there is no DNA. CDR1 SGHRS and CDR2 YFSETQ come from the germline V gene. CDR3 length: 12 residues. Only the protein is on record. The CDR3 spells CASSLEGPEQYF.

The V gene is TRBV5-1, the J gene TRBJ1-1. The CDR3 length is 17 residues. DNA for this receptor is not on file. Looked up from germline, CDR1 is SGHRS and CDR2 is YFSETQ. This CDR3 is CASSLVRWGARHTEAFF.

The gene calls are TRBV6-5 and TRBJ1-6; TCRdb picks TRBD1, but there is no DNA to check that call. Germline assignment: CDR1 MNHEY and CDR2 SVGAGI. CDR3 length: 15 residues. Only the protein is available. CDR3 region: CASSIQGFGNSPLHF.

The chain carries TRBV6-4 and TRBJ2-1; TCRdb lists TRBD1, though no DNA is available to test this call. CDR3 size: 18 residues. No DNA sequence was recorded. CDR1 MRHNA and CDR2 SNTAGT come from the germline V gene. This CDR3 is CASSDSYFGQGLADEQFF.

The rearrangement joins TRBV19 to TRBJ1-2; with no DNA, the TCRdb D assignment of TRBD1 cannot be verified. The CDR3 contains 18 residues. No DNA is given. Germline loops: CDR1 LNHDA, CDR2 SQIVND (reference sequence). The CDR3 spells CASTSPPGTAQFNYGYTF.